This entry concerns a single T cell receptor beta chain. Its antigen is not yet known. One base away there is no much larger clone; base qualities are not given. The trim is 2 bases for V and 9 bases for J, with a gap of 8 bases between the germline ends. Reading the germline V gene gives CDR1 MGHRA and CDR2 YSYEKL. Reading from cysteine to phenylalanine, the CDR3 counts 12 amino acids. The entry retains the CDR3 DNA only, 36 bases that are in frame from base 1. The approximately 41 donors, aged roughly 6 to 90 years, were systemically healthy Caucasian individuals from Russia. Each donor gave ten milliliters of peripheral blood, drawn into EDTA-treated Vacutainer tubes. PBMCs were isolated by Ficoll-Paque density-gradient centrifugation, with at least 7 million obtained per sample. Total RNA was extracted from PBMCs with Trizol reagent, with at least 6 micrograms obtained per sample. The percentages of naive CD45RAhigh/CD27high T cells were determined by flow cytometry on a PBMC aliquot from every donor.

The sample comes from a study of blood T cells in healthy people across ages (dated by TCRdb to between 2014 and 2017). With regard to the full study: In model experiments, roughly one uniquely barcoded TCR beta cDNA molecule per two T cells was captured by template switching. To track age-related changes in TCR beta repertoire diversity, the study relied on deep sequencing normalized with unique cDNA molecular identifiers. Donors were grouped into four age groups: young (average approximately 15 years), middle-aged (under 40), aged (around 66) and long-lived (around 80). To avoid experimental bias, donors of different ages were spread randomly across the sequencing lanes. Two additional independent replicas of 1 million unique cDNA reads from the same blood draw were analyzed for two donors (one aged 18 to 29 and one aged 80 or older).

Library generation was performed with 5' RACE. Sequencer: Illumina HiSeq 2500. A second PCR of 7 to 11 cycles was performed with a sample-barcoded 5' primer and a J-beta primer mix. A unique molecular identifier was introduced onto each TCR beta cDNA molecule by a template-switch 5' adaptor carrying 12 random nucleotides. Each sample yielded at least 2.5 million CDR3-containing paired-end reads. First-strand cDNA was synthesized from all RNA with the Mint cDNA synthesis kit, primed by a TRBC-specific oligonucleotide. After uracil-DNA glycosylase treatment, a first 18-cycle PCR used universal primers M1SS and BC2_uni_R on all cDNA. As for the original processing: Each sample was normalized by randomly selecting 1 million high-quality reads, each carrying a distinct molecular identifier. Instead of being binned into consensus sequences, reads with shared molecular identifiers were discarded. MiTCR, run with a Q25 quality threshold and the strictest error-elimination algorithm, handled CDR3 identification, clonotype clustering and error correction. Lower-bound total TCR beta diversity was estimated with a nonparametric unseen species model using Euler transformation. TCRdb reprocessed the public reads (quality trimming at Q25 with fastp, clone calling with MiXCR) and kept in-frame beta chains. All rows with the same CDR3 protein become a single entry with the most common DNA and genes. These V and J calls rely on TCRdb rather than the paper's analysis. This sample comprises 1.5 million to 1.9 million distinct CDR3 sequences, 42% of them detected only once. About 3.8% of the sample is in the top ten clones.

Overall results and qualifications from the work: As age increased, observed TCR beta diversity per million T cells dropped in a roughly linear way, and a significant reduction was already evident by age 40. Total diversity estimates from one million sequenced T cells were considered lower bounds and underestimates. Compared with the aged group, the long-lived group had more naive CD4+ T cells, fewer expanded clones and increased TCR diversity, suggesting age selection. Donor CMV infection status was unknown, potentially confounding age-related changes in expanded clonotypes. Because profiling used bulk unsorted PBMCs, naive and antigen-experienced compartments could not be compared conclusively. A strong correlation was found between observed TCR beta diversity and the percentage of naive T cells measured by flow cytometry.

The TCR was taken from a young woman in good health. The material sequenced was blood. The chain links TRBV4-1 with TRBJ2-1; the D gene lacks a confident call. The CDR3 amino acid sequence is: CASSQLLSEQFF. The DNA sequence is TGCGCCAGCAGCCAACTATTAAGTGAGCAGTTCTTC.